The clone carrying this TCR beta chain appeared many times. Libraries of bulk TCR were made by previously described methods (with listed TCR primers). MiXCR, run by TCRdb on the PCR reads, gives a single entry per CDR3 protein. The sample carries approximately 680,000 distinct CDR3 sequences, 25% recorded once. This sample was included in a study of molecular identifiers for immune sequencing clone quantification. Study details: Four portions were sequenced after RNA from about 21,000 or 97,000 naive CD8 cells was split five ways in replicates.

CDR1 SEHNR and CDR2 FQNEAQ come from the germline V gene (reference sequence). V lost 2 bases and J 5 bases, leaving 15 bases between the germline ends. The CDR3 is 16 amino acids. The rearrangement joins TRBV7-9 to TRBJ2-2; D is tentatively TRBD1 or TRBD2 (5 bases each). The clonotype originates from a human donor in good health. Some libraries in this study had Jurkat cell RNA spiked in. The source material was naive CD8+ T cells from blood, with Jurkat cell RNA spiked in. Subset: FACS-sorted CD8+CD4-CCR7+CD45RA+ naive T cells. The CDR3 sequence is CASSLFPGSGTGELFF. The CDR3 DNA sequence: TGTGCCAGCAGCTTATTCCCAGGGTCGGGGACCGGGGAGCTGTTTTTT.